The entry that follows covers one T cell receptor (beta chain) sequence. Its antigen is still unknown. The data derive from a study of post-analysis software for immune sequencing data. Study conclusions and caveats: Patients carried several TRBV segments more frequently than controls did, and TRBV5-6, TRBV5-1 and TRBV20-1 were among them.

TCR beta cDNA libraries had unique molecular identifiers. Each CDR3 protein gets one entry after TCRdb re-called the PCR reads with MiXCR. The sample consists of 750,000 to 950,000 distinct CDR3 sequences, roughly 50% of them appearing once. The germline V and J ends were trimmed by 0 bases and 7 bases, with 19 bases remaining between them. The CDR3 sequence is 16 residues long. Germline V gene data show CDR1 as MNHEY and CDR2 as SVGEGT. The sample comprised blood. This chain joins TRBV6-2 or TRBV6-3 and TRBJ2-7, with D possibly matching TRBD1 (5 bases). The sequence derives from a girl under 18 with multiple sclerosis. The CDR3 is CASSYSMGQVGDEQYF. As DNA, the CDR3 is TGTGCCAGCAGTTACTCGATGGGGCAGGTGGGCGATGAGCAGTACTTC.